One and the same sample provided the 17 T cell receptor beta chains below, sequenced in a study of vaccination effects on CD4 cells after COVID-19 (dated by TCRdb to the early 2020s). No antigen has been assigned to these receptors. In the ViraFEST assay, PBMC were stimulated with viral peptide pools, and TCR sequencing was then used to find antigen-specific CD4+ T cell clonotypes based on their expansion. After about 10 days of culture, CD4+ T cells were isolated with the EasySep CD4+ T cell isolation kit. Each participant received two doses of an mRNA SARS-CoV-2 vaccine, either BNT162b2 or mRNA-1273. The receptor library was made with the immunoSEQ multiplex PCR assay. Here the immuneACCESS table is served through TCRdb, limited to in-frame sequences with V and J called. Missing clones are a known gap in these copies; in checked studies unresolved V genes cover under half, and the rest lacks a known reason. This sample is represented by approximately 70,000 clones; 76% of them were singletons. The ten largest clones take up approximately 0.9% of the sample.

Sequenced here: CD4+ T cells from PBMCs cultured with HCoV-OC43 spike peptides, sampled after COVID-19 vaccination. The sample's cell subset or site label is to be understood as: HCoV-OC43 spike overlapping peptide pool stimulation. Receptor source: a human donor who received a COVID-19 vaccine.

The V gene is TRBV27, the J gene TRBJ2-3, with D maybe TRBD1 (6 bases). The V gene's germline CDR1 is MNHEY and CDR2 SMNVEV (reference sequence). CDR3 length: 15 residues. Trimming shortened V by 3 bases and J by 1 base, and 11 bases separated the two germline ends. This CDR3 reads CASSFRGEGTDTQYF. The CDR3 DNA reads TGTGCCAGCAGTTTCAGGGGTGAGGGCACAGATACGCAGTATTTT.

This clone was seen only a few times. The chain combines TRBV3-1 (or the pseudogene TRBV3-2) with TRBJ2-1, with TRBD2 matching over 10 bases. Germline-derived CDR1 and CDR2 are LGHDT and YNNKEL (reference sequence). CDR3 length: 18 amino acids. V shed 0 bases, J shed 2 bases, and the junction held 7 bases outside the gene matches. For the CDR3, the DNA is TGTGCCAGCAGCCAAGAGTCAATAGCGGGGGGCCCCTACAATGAGCAGTTCTTC. Translation: CASSQESIAGGPYNEQFF.

CDR3 region: CASSYSPGPYEQYV. CDR3 in DNA: TGTGCCAGCAGTTACTCTCCGGGGCCCTACGAGCAGTACGTC. V gene TRBV6-2 or TRBV6-3 combines with J gene TRBJ2-7; tentatively, D is TRBD1 or TRBD2 (5 bases each). Trimming pared 0 bases from V and 2 bases from J, leaving 8 bases between. Germline V gives CDR1 MNHEY, CDR2 SVGEGT. This CDR3 has 14 residues.

The chain has TRBV25-1 and TRBJ1-2; perhaps TRBD1 as D (6 bases). The length of the CDR3 is 12 residues. The germline gives CDR1 MGHDK, CDR2 SYGVNS. V was pared by 6 bases and J by 5 bases, with 10 bases between. CDR3 coding DNA: TGTGCCAGCAGCCCCCAGGGGTATGGCTACACCTTC. It specifies CASSPQGYGYTF.

Only one count was recorded for this clone. This chain uses TRBV6-5 with TRBJ1-3; TRBD1 matches at 9 bases. V gave up 6 bases and J gave up 1 base; unmatched junction bases: 4. The CDR3 has 15 amino acids. CDR1 MNHEY and CDR2 SVGAGI come from the germline V gene. CDR3 protein: CASRSGTGSGNTIYF. The CDR3 region has the DNA TGTGCCAGCAGGTCCGGGACAGGGTCTGGAAACACCATATATTTT.

The V call is TRBV7-8, the J call TRBJ1-5; D remains unclear. The germline V gene encodes CDR1 SGHVS and CDR2 FQNEAQ. Between the trimmed V and J ends, which lost 0 bases and 7 bases, there was a span of 7 bases. CDR3 size: 13 residues. The CDR3 nucleotides are TGTGCCAGCAGCTTAGCGCCGATGCAGCCCCAGCATTTT. Amino acids: CASSLAPMQPQHF.

Here the CDR3 DNA reads TGTGCCAGCAGCCAAGTGGTGGGGGCTCATGGCTACACCTTC. Amino acid sequence: CASSQVVGAHGYTF. The genes are TRBV7-2 and TRBJ1-2, with D possibly being TRBD1 (6 bases). The CDR3 consists of 14 residues. Germline assignment: CDR1 SGHTA and CDR2 FQGNSA. Trimming took 5 bases from V and 6 from J, leaving 16 bases between them. Variable domain in full (rest from reference TRBV7-2 and TRBJ1-2): GAGVSQSPSNKVTEKGKDVELRCDPISGHTALYWYRQSLGQGLEFLIYFQGNSAPDKSGLPSDRFSAERTGGSVSTLTIQRTQQEDSAVYLCASSQVVGAHGYTFGSGTRLTVV.

The rearrangement uses TRBV28 and TRBJ1-2; 7 bases are a match to TRBD1. The CDR3 has 13 amino acids. In germline, CDR1 is MDHEN, CDR2 SYDVKM. The V and J ends lost 6 bases and 4 bases, in that order; junction bases with no gene match: 5. The CDR3 reads CASSYTGVYGYTF. CDR3 nucleotide sequence: TGTGCCAGCAGCTATACAGGGGTCTATGGCTACACCTTC.

This chain links TRBV5-1 with TRBJ1-1, with D maybe TRBD1 (5 bases). The CDR3 spans 14 residues. V shed 3 bases and J shed 7 bases, with 16 bases lying between them. Per germline, CDR1 SGHRS and CDR2 YFSETQ. The CDR3 spells CASSWTGPRGEAFF. CDR3 in DNA: TGCGCCAGCAGCTGGACGGGGCCGAGAGGTGAAGCTTTCTTT.

The CDR3 reads CASSQVGTTNEKLFF. The CDR3 DNA sequence: TGTGCCAGCAGCCAAGTGGGAACAACTAATGAAAAACTGTTTTTT. The chain uses TRBV14 and TRBJ1-4; unclear D gene. CDR3 length: 15 amino acids. Trimming removed 1 base from V and 0 bases from J, with 6 bases in between. Germline V CDR1 and CDR2: SGHDN, FVKESK. Full variable domain (outside the CDR3, taken from reference TRBV14 and TRBJ1-4): EAGVTQFPSHSVIEKGQTVTLRCDPISGHDNLYWYRRVMGKEIKFLLHFVKESKQDESGMPNNRFLAERTGGTYSTLKVQPAELEDSGVYFCASSQVGTTNEKLFFGSGTQLSVL.

The chain uses TRBV6-5 and TRBJ1-2; TRBD1 matches at 7 bases. J was trimmed by 5 bases and V by 0 bases; bases with no gene match: 3. Germline CDR1 MNHEY, CDR2 SVGAGI. This CDR3 has 14 residues. The CDR3 DNA sequence: TGTGCCAGCAGTTACTCGGCAGGGGGATATGGCTACACCTTC. Protein sequence: CASSYSAGGYGYTF.

The J gene is TRBJ2-1, the V gene TRBV4-2; TRBD2 matches 10 bases. Germline CDR1 is LGHNA and CDR2 is YNFKEQ. The CDR3 sequence is 17 residues long. Trimming at V came to 2 bases and at J to 0 bases, leaving 4 bases not matched to a gene. CDR3 nucleotides: TGTGCCAGCAGCCAAACTAGCGGGACAAGCTCCTACAATGAGCAGTTCTTC. Translated: CASSQTSGTSSYNEQFF.

The chain joins TRBV7-2 to TRBJ2-5; 9 nucleotides match TRBD1. The CDR3 is made up of 15 amino acids. The V and J ends lost 4 bases and 3 bases, in that order; junction bases with no gene match: 6. The germline gives CDR1 SGHTA, CDR2 FQGNSA. CDR3 bases: TGTGCCAGCAGCTCCCAGACAGGGGGGGAAGAGACCCAGTACTTC. This sequence encodes CASSSQTGGEETQYF.

This rearrangement joins TRBV7-2 to TRBJ1-6; D uncertain. V was pared by 8 bases and J by 0 bases, with 14 bases between. This CDR3 has 16 amino acids. Germline CDR1 SGHTA, CDR2 FQGNSA. The CDR3 DNA is TGTGCCAGCGGCCCGGCACGTTTCTCCTATAATTCACCCCTCCACTTT. Its translation is CASGPARFSYNSPLHF. The whole variable domain, filled in from reference TRBV7-2 and TRBJ1-6, reads GAGVSQSPSNKVTEKGKDVELRCDPISGHTALYWYRQSLGQGLEFLIYFQGNSAPDKSGLPSDRFSAERTGGSVSTLTIQRTQQEDSAVYLCASGPARFSYNSPLHFGNGTRLTVT.

The CDR3 DNA follows: TGTGCCAGCTCACCATCCAGGGCGGGGGACACCGGGGAGCTGTTTTTT. This sequence encodes CASSPSRAGDTGELFF. The chain carries TRBV18 and TRBJ2-2, with TRBD2 matching 7 bases. CDR3 length: 16 amino acids. Trimming cost V 2 bases and J 3 bases; bases outside gene matches: 6. Germline V gene data show CDR1 as KGHSH and CDR2 as LQKENI.

J is TRBJ1-1 and V is TRBV5-1; a possible D gene is TRBD1 (6 bases). The CDR3 totals 14 residues. The V end lost 4 bases, the J end lost 1 base, and 11 bases lay between the germline ends. Germline V lookup: CDR1 SGHRS, CDR2 YFSETQ. The CDR3 DNA reads as TGCGCCAGCAGCCGGGACACCCCGAACACTGAAGCTTTCTTT. It translates to CASSRDTPNTEAFF. The whole variable domain, remainder taken from reference TRBV5-1 and TRBJ1-1, is KAGVTQTPRYLIKTRGQQVTLSCSPISGHRSVSWYQQTPGQGLQFLFEYFSETQRNKGNFPGRFSGRQFSNSRSEMNVSTLELGDSALYLCASSRDTPNTEAFFGQGTRLTVV.

Remarks on this clone: Because the CDR3's place on the DNA is in doubt, the DNA is left out and the CDR3 is given as listed by TCRdb. This sequence joins TRBV10-3 and TRBJ1-2; the table assigns TRBD1, which was not confirmed against the DNA. The CDR3 is 13 amino acids in total, end residues counted. Germline-derived CDR1 and CDR2 are ENHRY and SYGVKD. The CDR3 sequence is CAISVAFGTATNF.